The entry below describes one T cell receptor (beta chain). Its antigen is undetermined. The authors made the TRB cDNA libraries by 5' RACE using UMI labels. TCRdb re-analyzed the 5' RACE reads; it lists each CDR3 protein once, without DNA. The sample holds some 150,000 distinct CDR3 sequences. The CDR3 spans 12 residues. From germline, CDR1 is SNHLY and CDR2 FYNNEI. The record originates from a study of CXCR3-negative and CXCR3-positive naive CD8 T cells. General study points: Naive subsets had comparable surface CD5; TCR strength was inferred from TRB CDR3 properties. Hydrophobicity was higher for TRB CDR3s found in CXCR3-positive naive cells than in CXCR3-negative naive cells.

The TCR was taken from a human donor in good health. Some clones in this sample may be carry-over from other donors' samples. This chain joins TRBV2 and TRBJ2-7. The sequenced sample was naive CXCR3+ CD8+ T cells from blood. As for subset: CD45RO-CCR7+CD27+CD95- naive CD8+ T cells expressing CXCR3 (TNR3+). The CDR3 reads CASTGFSYEQYF. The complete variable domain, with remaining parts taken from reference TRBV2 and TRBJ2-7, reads EPEVTQTPSHQVTQMGQEVILRCVPISNHLYFYWYRQILGQKVEFLVSFYNNEISEKSEIFDDQFSVERPDGSNFTLKIRSTKLEDSAMYFCASTGFSYEQYFGPGTRLTVT.